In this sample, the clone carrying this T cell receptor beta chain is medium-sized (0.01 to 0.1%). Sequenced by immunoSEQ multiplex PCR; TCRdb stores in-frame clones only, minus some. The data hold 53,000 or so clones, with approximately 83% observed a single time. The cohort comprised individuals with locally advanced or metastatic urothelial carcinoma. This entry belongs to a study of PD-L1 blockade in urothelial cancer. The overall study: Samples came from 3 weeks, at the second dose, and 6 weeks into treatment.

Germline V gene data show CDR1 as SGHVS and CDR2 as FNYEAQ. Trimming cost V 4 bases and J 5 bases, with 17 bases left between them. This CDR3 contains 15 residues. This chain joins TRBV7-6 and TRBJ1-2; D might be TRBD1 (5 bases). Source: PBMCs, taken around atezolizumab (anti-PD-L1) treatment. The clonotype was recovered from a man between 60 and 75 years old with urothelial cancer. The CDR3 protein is CASSSPGGGRYGYTF. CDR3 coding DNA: TGTGCCAGCAGCTCCCCAGGCGGGGGTCGGTATGGCTACACCTTC.